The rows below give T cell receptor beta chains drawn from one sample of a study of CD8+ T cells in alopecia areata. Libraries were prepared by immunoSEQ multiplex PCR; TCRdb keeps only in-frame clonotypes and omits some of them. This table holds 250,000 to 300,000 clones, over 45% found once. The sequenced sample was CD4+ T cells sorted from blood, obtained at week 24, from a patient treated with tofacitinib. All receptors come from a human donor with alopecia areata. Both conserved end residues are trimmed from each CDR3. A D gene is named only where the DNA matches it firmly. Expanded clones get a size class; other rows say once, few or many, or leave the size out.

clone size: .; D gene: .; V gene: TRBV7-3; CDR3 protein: ASSPTGALETQY
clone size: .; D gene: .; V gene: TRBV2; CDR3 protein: ASSELGEQF
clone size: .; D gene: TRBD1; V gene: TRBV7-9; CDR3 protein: ASSLSGTGYKEQY
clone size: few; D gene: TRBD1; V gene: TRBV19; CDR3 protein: ATDRGNQPQH
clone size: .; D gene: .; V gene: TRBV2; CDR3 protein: ASRYQGPTEAF
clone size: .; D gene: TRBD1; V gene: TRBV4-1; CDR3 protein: ASSQIGDRIAF
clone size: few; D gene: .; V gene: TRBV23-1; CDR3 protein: ASSLDIYEQY
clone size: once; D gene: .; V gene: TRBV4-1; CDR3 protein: ASSSGANVLT
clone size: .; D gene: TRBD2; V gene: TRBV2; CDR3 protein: ASSTGTSKHEQY
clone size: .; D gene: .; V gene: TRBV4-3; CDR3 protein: ASSQEGIGTATYEQY
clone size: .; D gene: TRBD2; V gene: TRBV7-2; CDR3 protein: ASSWGLGADTQY
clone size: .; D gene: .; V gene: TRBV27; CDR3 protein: ASRPWGGNQPQH
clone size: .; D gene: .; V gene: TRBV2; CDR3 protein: ASSVGGNPGETQY
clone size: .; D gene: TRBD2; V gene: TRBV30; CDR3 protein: AWSEGGPGGQF
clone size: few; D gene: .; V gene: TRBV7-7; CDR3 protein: ASSQATSGLNNEQF
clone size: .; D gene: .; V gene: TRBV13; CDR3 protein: ASMNREGDYNEQF
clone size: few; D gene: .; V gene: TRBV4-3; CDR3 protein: ASSQDRIYQETQY
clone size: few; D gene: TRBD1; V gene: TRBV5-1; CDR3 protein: ASSRRQGGSYEQY
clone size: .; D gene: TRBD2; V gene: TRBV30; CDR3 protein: AWTDSLAGGELF
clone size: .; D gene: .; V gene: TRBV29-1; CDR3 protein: SVKVGDQPQH
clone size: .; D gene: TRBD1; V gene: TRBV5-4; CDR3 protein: ASSPGRQGASNYGYT
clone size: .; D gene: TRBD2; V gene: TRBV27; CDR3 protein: ASSRIPRPSGAGETQY
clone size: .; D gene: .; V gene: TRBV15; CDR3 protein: ATSRDFPDIANYGYT
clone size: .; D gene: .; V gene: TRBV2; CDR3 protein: ASNPSTETQY
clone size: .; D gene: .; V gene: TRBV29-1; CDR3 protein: SVSQGYTDTQY
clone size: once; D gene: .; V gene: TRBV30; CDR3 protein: AWSIRETQY
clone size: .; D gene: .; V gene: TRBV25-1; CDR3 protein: ASSGPNSPPSYGYT